The 5 T cell receptor beta chains reported below all come from one sample, sequenced in a study of shared clonotypes between healthy human individuals (dated by TCRdb to 2020 to 2022). Library method: the immunoSEQ multiplex PCR assay. Imported from immuneACCESS, the table was reduced by TCRdb to in-frame sequences with V and J called. These copies leave out some clones; in studies compared against another copy, an unresolved V gene accounts for under half, and the cause of the remainder is not known. The sample data list about 2 million clones, and about 95% of these were observed just once. Of the sample, 0.95% to 1.5% falls within the top ten clones. CD8 naive samples were obtained by positive selection for CCR7 among CD45RO-negative cells, yielding a CD45RA+CCR7+ population from which TemRA cells were excluded. The sample consisted of naive CD8+ T cells sorted from blood. The cell subset or site label of this sample denotes: CD45RA+CCR7+. The receptor source for this set is a man in his late teens or twenties in good health.

Turning to this clone: The same CDR3 also results from other DNA sequences found in this sample. The chain couples TRBV7-9 to TRBJ2-5; D not certain. V lost 1 base to trimming and J lost 4 bases, with 4 bases between them. The germline V gene encodes CDR1 SEHNR and CDR2 FQNEAQ (reference sequence). The CDR3 loop spans 12 amino acids. The CDR3: CASSLGRETQYF. As DNA, the CDR3 is TGTGCCAGCAGCTTAGGCAGAGAGACCCAGTACTTC.

This clone was observed once. This chain connects TRBV6-1 to TRBJ2-5, with D possibly matching TRBD2 (6 bases). The germline V gene has CDR1 MNHNS and CDR2 SASEGT. This CDR3 is 15 amino acids long. V was clipped by 5 bases and J by 1 base, with 14 bases between them. Here the CDR3 DNA reads TGTGCCAGCAGTCCCTGGCGCGGGGCCCAAGAGACCCAGTACTTC. This gives the protein CASSPWRGAQETQYF.

The CDR3 reads CASTALAGLSYEQYF. CDR3 bases: TGCGCCAGCACCGCCTTAGCGGGACTCTCCTACGAGCAGTACTTC. The genes are TRBV5-1 and TRBJ2-7, with 8 bases aligning to TRBD2. Germline trimming cut 6 bases from V and 0 bases from J; bases unmatched to any gene: 8. CDR1 and CDR2 from the germline V gene are SGHRS and YFSETQ. The length of the CDR3 is 15 residues.

With respect to this clone: Distinct nucleotide sequences in the sample also encode this CDR3. The chain joins TRBV6-5 to TRBJ2-1; TRBD1 matches 9 bases. CDR1 and CDR2 (germline): MNHEY, SVGAGI. The V segment lost 3 bases and the J segment 4 bases; nucleotides outside the gene matches: 4. The CDR3 is 15 residues long. CDR3 loop: CASSYSGTGYNEQFF. CDR3 nucleotide sequence: TGTGCCAGCAGTTATTCCGGGACAGGGTACAATGAGCAGTTCTTC.

The chain is built from TRBV28 and TRBJ1-2; D perhaps matches TRBD1 (5 bases). CDR3 length equals 14 residues. Trimming took 4 bases from V and 4 from J, leaving 13 bases between them. CDR1 MDHEN and CDR2 SYDVKM come from the germline V gene. CDR3 nucleotides: TGTGCCAGCAGTTGCCCGTGGGGCCCCTATGGCTACACCTTC. Residues: CASSCPWGPYGYTF.